What follows is one T cell receptor beta chain and its context. Its antigen is unknown. At one end, the junction sequence differs from germline, possibly due to a read error. Sequencing was performed with immunoSEQ multiplex PCR; in TCRdb, only in-frame clones are kept and a portion is missing. The data hold about 710,000 clones, with roughly 73% observed a single time. This record belongs to a study of shared clonotypes between healthy human individuals. Turning to the study itself: Per donor, CD8 memory used one plate, CD8 naive used two, CD4 memory used three and CD4 naive used three. Broader study findings: Four donors held roughly 5% of naive CD4 clonotypes in common.

Germline V gene lookup returns CDR1 SGHRS and CDR2 YFSETQ. There are 15 residues in the CDR3. Sequenced input: memory CD4+ T cells sorted from blood. Subset specified: CD45RA-negative fraction. The chain uses TRBV5-1 and TRBJ2-1, with 11 bases aligning to TRBD1. The sequence was collected from a woman younger than 45 in good health. DNA for the CDR3: TGCGCCAGCAGCGGACAGGGGGCGCTCTACAATGGGCAGTTCTTC. Protein: CASSGQGALYNGQFF. The variable domain in full, completed from reference TRBV5-1 and TRBJ2-1, reads KAGVTQTPRYLIKTRGQQVTLSCSPISGHRSVSWYQQTPGQGLQFLFEYFSETQRNKGNFPGRFSGRQFSNSRSEMNVSTLELGDSALYLCASSGQGALYNGQFFGPGTRLTVL.